This note documents a single T cell receptor (beta chain) sequence. CDR3 length: 19 residues. CDR1 is MNHEY and CDR2 is SVGEGT in the germline V gene. V gave up 2 bases and J gave up 5 bases, with 28 bases separating them. The source of the sample is a study of blood T cell repertoires in COVID-19. Study background: PBMCs, B-cell-depleted T cells, or T cells provided the cDNA or gDNA that made up the material.

In the original processing: It was from reference gene primer amplification that nucleated cell counts were estimated. The protocol was immunoSEQ multiplex PCR, while the TCRdb copy is restricted to in-frame clones and leaves out a portion. For V, J and clone size, that table is used; D and trimming come from the DNA. The sample yields 250,000 or so clones, roughly 86% seen once. Researchers sorted participants into cohorts using their self-reported clinical history. Among Cohort 3 donors, those recovered had two negative PCRs, clearance, or symptom resolution. The sample was PBMCs or T cells enriched from blood (not recorded which). J is TRBJ2-7 and V is TRBV6-2 or TRBV6-3, with unresolved D. The receptor's source is a woman aged 18 to 35 who had recovered from COVID-19. CDR3 region: CASSYDGLRLSPTPHEQYF. The CDR3 nucleotides are TGTGCCAGCAGTTACGATGGATTGAGACTCTCCCCAACCCCACACGAGCAGTACTTC.